The source of this T cell receptor beta chain is a study of cytomegalovirus exposure and HLA in healthy donors. The wider study: Among 350 to 500 genotyped donors, around 77% fell in the Caucasian-associated ancestry cluster. Findings and caveats of the study: In an earlier analysis, about 87% or about 30%: the productive usage of most TCR beta V segments. Sequencing had likely introduced a cluster of highly shared sequence variants as an artifact.

A note on this clone: Antigen unknown.

This PCR relied on a set of 60 Vbeta primers and 13 Jbeta primers. Clones were read by immunoSEQ multiplex PCR, and TCRdb kept only the in-frame ones, dropping some. The sample yields tens of thousands of clones, approximately 80% seen once. Source material: PBMCs. The receptor was derived from a woman aged 18-35 years in good health and CMV-seropositive.

The CDR3 region is CASSASGTLTTPHGYTF. DNA of the CDR3: TGTGCCAGCAGCGCATCCGGGACACTCACAACCCCTCATGGCTACACCTTC. The rearrangement links TRBV9 to TRBJ1-2; D is possibly TRBD1 (6 bases). V lost 3 bases and J 6 bases, leaving 24 bases between the germline ends. The CDR3 extends over 17 amino acids. The germline CDR1 and CDR2 sequences are SGDLS and YYNGEE.